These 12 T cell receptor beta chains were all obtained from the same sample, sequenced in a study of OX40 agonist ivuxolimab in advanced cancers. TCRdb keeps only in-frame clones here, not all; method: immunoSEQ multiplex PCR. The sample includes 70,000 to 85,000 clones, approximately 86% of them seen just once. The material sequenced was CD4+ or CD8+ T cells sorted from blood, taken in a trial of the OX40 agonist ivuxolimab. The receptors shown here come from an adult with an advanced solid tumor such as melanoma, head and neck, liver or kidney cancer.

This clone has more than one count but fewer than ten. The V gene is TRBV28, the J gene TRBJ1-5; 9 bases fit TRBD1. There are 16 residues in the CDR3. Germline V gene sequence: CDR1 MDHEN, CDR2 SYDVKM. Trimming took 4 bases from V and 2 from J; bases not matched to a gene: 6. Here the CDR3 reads CASSWADRGGNQPQHF. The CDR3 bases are TGTGCCAGCAGTTGGGCGGACAGGGGAGGCAATCAGCCCCAGCATTTT.

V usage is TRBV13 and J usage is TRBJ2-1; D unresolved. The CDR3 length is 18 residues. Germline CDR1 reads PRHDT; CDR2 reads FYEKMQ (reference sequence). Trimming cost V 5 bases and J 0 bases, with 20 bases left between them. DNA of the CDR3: TGTGCCAGCAGCCCCCCAGCAGCCTCGTCCAGCTCCTACAATGAGCAGTTCTTC. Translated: CASSPPAASSSSYNEQFF.

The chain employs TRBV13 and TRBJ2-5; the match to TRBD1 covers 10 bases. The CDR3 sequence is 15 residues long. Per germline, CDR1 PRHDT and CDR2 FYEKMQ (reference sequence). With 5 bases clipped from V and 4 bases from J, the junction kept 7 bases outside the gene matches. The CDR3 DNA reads TGTGCCAGCAGCCAAGCGACAGGGGGCTTAGAGACCCAGTACTTC. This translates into CASSQATGGLETQYF.

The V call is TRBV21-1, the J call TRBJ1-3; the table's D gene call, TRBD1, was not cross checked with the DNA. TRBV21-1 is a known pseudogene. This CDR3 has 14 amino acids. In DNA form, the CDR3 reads TGTGCCAGCACCCCAGGCGTCTCTGGAAACACCATATATTTT. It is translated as CASTPGVSGNTIYF.

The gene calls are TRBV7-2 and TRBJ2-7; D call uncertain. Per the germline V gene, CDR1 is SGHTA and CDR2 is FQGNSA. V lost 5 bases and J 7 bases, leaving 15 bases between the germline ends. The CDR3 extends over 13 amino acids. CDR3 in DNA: TGTGCCAGCAGCCCCACTTGGGGAAGGGAGCAGTACTTC. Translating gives CASSPTWGREQYF.

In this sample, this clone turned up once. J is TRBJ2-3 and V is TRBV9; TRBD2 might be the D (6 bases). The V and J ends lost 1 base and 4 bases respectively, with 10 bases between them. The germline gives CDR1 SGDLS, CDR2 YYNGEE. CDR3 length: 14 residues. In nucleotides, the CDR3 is TGTGCCAGCAGCGTATTCGGGAGTGCAGATACGCAGTATTTT. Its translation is CASSVFGSADTQYF.

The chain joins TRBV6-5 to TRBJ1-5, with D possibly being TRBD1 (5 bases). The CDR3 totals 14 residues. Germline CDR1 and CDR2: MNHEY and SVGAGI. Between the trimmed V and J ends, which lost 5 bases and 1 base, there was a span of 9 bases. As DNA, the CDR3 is TGTGCCAGCAGTACATGGGGGAGCAATCAGCCCCAGCATTTT. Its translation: CASSTWGSNQPQHF.

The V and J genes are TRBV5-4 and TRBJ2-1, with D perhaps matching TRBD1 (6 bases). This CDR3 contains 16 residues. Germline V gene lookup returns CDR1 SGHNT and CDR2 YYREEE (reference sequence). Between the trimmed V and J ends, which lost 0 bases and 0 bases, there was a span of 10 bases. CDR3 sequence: CASSLGGLYSYNEQFF. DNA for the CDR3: TGTGCCAGCAGCTTGGGGGGGCTGTACTCCTACAATGAGCAGTTCTTC. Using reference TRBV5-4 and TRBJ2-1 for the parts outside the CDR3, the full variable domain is ETGVTQSPTHLIKTRGQQVTLRCSSQSGHNTVSWYQQALGQGPQFIFQYYREEENGRGNFPPRFSGLQFPNYSSELNVNALELDDSALYLCASSLGGLYSYNEQFFGPGTRLTVL.

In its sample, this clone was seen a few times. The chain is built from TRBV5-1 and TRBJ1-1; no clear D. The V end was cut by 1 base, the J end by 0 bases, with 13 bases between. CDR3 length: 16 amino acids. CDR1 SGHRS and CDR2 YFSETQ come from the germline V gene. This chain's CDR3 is CASSLSAAILNTEAFF. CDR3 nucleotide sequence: TGCGCCAGCAGCTTGTCGGCAGCTATTCTGAACACTGAAGCTTTCTTT.

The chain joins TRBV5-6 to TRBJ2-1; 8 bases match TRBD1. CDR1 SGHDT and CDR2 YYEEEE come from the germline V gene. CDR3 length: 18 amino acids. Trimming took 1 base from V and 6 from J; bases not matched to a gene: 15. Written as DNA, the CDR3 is TGTGCCAGCAGCTTGTCCTTCGAGACAGGGGAAAGGCGCAATGAGCAGTTCTTC. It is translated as CASSLSFETGERRNEQFF.

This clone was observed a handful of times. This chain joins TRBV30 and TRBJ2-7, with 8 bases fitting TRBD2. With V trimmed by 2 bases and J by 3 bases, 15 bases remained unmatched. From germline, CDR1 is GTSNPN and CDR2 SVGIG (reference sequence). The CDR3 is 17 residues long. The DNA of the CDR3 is TGTGCCTGGAGTCCCCTAGGATATAGCGGGGAATACTACGAGCAGTACTTC. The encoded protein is CAWSPLGYSGEYYEQYF. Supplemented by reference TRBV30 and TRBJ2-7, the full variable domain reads SQTIHQWPATLVQPVGSPLSLECTVEGTSNPNLYWYRQAAGRGLQLLFYSVGIGQISSEVPQNLSASRPQDRQFILSSKKLLLSDSGFYLCAWSPLGYSGEYYEQYFGPGTRLTVT.

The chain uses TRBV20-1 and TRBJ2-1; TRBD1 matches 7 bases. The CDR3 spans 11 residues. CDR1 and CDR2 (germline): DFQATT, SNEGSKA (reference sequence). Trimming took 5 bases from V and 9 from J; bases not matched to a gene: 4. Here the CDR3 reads CSALTGTEQFF. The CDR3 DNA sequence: TGCAGTGCTCTGACAGGGACTGAGCAGTTCTTC.